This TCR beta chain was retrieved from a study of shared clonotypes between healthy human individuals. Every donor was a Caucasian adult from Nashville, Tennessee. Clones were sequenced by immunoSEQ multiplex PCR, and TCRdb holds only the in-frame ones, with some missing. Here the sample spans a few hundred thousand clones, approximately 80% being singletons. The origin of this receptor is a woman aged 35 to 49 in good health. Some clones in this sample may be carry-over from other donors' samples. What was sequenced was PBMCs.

The CDR3 DNA follows: TGCGCCAGCAGCCAAGCGTCAGGTGCTAGTTACTACGAGCAGTACTTC. This encodes CASSQASGASYYEQYF. The rearrangement links TRBV4-1 to TRBJ2-7; D remains unclear. The CDR3 has 16 amino acids. Germline V gene sequence: CDR1 MGHRA, CDR2 YSYEKL. Trimming removed 1 base from V and 3 bases from J, with 16 bases in between.